The next 9 T cell receptor beta chains were all read from a single sample in a study of Ad26.COV2.S vaccination and SARS-CoV-2 variants. Sequencing was performed with immunoSEQ multiplex PCR; in TCRdb, only in-frame clones are kept and a portion is missing. The repertoire holds under 150,000 clones, with around 86% as singletons. The sequencing used peripheral blood, collected after recovery from COVID-19. These receptors all stem from a human donor who had recovered from COVID-19.

V and J are TRBV6-5 and TRBJ2-3; no reliable D call. Germline CDR1 is MNHEY and CDR2 is SVGAGI. The CDR3 runs to 13 residues. Trimming removed 8 bases from V and 4 bases from J, with 13 bases in between. CDR3 sequence: CASSPTSADTQYF. CDR3 in DNA: TGTGCCAGCTCTCCCACGAGCGCAGATACGCAGTATTTT.

This chain joins TRBV5-4 and TRBJ2-1; the D gene is possibly TRBD2 (6 bases). V shed 0 bases and J shed 1 base, with 8 bases lying between them. CDR3 length equals 15 residues. The germline CDR1 and CDR2 sequences are SGHNT and YYREEE (reference sequence). This CDR3 reads CASSLAGESYNEQFF. CDR3 coding DNA: TGTGCCAGCAGCTTGGCGGGGGAGTCCTACAATGAGCAGTTCTTC.

The DNA for the CDR3 is TGTGCCAGCAGCCTCCGGGACAGGGGGACCTACGAGCAGTACTTC. Protein product: CASSLRDRGTYEQYF. This sequence joins TRBV7-9 and TRBJ2-7, with 11 bases that match TRBD1. V was pared by 5 bases and J by 2 bases, with 5 bases of the junction left unmatched. CDR1 is SEHNR, CDR2 FQNEAQ, per germline (reference sequence). There are 15 residues in the CDR3.

This chain links TRBV19 with TRBJ1-5, with D unclear. The V gene lost 4 bases and the J gene lost 0 bases, with 10 bases spanning the gap. The CDR3 totals 15 residues. Germline values: CDR1 LNHDA, CDR2 SQIVND (reference sequence). The CDR3 loop reads CASSTGGYSNQPQHF. The DNA for the CDR3 is TGTGCCAGTAGTACCGGAGGGTATAGCAATCAGCCCCAGCATTTT.

To note about this clone: Distinct nucleotide sequences in the sample also encode this CDR3. The chain recombines TRBV28 with TRBJ2-7; a weak D match, TRBD2 (5 bases). Trimming removed 3 bases from V and 5 bases from J, with 8 bases in between. The germline V gene encodes CDR1 MDHEN and CDR2 SYDVKM. This CDR3 is 12 amino acids long. The CDR3 loop reads CASSFPGNEQYF. DNA of the CDR3: TGTGCCAGCAGTTTCCCGGGGAACGAGCAGTACTTC.

This chain uses TRBV11-2 with TRBJ2-3; D is ambiguous. Looked up from germline, CDR1 is SGHAT and CDR2 is FQNNGV. V shed 1 base and J shed 1 base, with 9 bases lying between them. CDR3 length equals 15 residues. The CDR3 nucleotides are TGTGCCAGCAGCTTAGTTGGGCGAGGCACAGATACGCAGTATTTT. It translates to CASSLVGRGTDTQYF.

The rearrangement uses TRBV4-1 and TRBJ1-1, with 9 positions matching TRBD1. The CDR3 covers 15 residues. The germline V gene encodes CDR1 MGHRA and CDR2 YSYEKL. V was clipped by 4 bases and J by 6 bases; unmatched bases: 9. The CDR3 nucleotides are TGCGCCAGCAGCCCCTACGGACAGGGGAAAGCTGAAGCTTTCTTT. Translated, it gives CASSPYGQGKAEAFF.

The rearrangement joins TRBV19 to TRBJ1-2; D may be TRBD1 (5 bases). This CDR3 region has 14 residues. CDR1 is LNHDA, CDR2 SQIVND, per germline (reference sequence). V gave up 4 bases and J gave up 3 bases, with 12 bases separating them. The CDR3 loop reads CASSTGRMDYGYTF. DNA for the CDR3: TGTGCCAGTAGTACAGGGCGTATGGACTATGGCTACACCTTC.

Comment on this clone: Relative to the germline gene, one junction end is altered; a read error may explain this. J is TRBJ2-3 and V is TRBV7-7; 8 bases align to TRBD2. This CDR3 has 14 amino acids. CDR1 and CDR2 (germline): SSHAT, FNYEAQ (reference sequence). In nucleotides, the CDR3 is TGTGCTAGCAGCATAGCGGGGACAACAGTCACGCAGTATTTT. This encodes CASSIAGTTVTQYF.